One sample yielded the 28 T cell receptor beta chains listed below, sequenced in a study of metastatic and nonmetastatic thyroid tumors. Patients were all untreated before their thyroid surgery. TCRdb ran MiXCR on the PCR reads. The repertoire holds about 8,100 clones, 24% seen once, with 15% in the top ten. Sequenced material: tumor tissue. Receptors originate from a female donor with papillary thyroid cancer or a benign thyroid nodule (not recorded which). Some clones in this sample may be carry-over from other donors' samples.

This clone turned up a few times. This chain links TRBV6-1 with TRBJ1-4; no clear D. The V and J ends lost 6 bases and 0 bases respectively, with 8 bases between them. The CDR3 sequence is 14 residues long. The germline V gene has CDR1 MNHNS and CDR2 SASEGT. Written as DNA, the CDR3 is TGTGCCAGCAGAGCGTCCGCAACTAATGAAAAACTGTTTTTT. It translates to CASRASATNEKLFF.

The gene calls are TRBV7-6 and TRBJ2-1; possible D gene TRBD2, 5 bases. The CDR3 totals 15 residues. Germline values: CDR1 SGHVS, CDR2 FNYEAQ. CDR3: CDRSLSGTLYNEQFF. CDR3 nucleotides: TGTGACAGAAGTTTAAGCGGAACCCTATACAATGAGCAGTTCTTC.

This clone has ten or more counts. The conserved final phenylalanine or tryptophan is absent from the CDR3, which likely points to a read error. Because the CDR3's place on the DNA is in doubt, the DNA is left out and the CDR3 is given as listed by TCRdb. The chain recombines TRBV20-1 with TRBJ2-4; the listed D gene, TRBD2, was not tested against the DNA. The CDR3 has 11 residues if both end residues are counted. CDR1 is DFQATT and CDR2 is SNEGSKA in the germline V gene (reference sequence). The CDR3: CSARGDSGARL.

The CDR3 DNA reads TGTGCCAGCAGTGAATTATTGACTCCGGTGTTTTTT. Its translation is CASSELLTPVFF. The V call is TRBV6-1, the J call TRBJ1-4; D not resolved. CDR1 is MNHNS, CDR2 SASEGT, per germline. V shed 2 bases and J shed 15 bases, with 13 bases lying between them. This CDR3 comprises 12 residues.

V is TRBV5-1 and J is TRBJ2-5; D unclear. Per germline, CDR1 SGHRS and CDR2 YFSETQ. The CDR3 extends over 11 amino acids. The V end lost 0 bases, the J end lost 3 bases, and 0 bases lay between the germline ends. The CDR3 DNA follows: TGCGCCAGCAGCTTGGAAGAGACCCAGTACTTC. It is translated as CASSLEETQYF.

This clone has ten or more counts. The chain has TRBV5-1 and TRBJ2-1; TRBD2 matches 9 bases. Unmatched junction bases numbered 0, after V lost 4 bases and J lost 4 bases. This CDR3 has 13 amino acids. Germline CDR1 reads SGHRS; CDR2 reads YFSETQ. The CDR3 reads CASSAGGYNEQFF. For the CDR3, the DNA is TGCGCCAGCAGCGCGGGGGGGTACAATGAGCAGTTCTTC.

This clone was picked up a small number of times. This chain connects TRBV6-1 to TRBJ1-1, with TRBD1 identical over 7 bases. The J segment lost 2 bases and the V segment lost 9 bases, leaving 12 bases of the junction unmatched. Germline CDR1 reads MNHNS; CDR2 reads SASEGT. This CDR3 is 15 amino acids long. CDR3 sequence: CASMTGQPYNTEAFF. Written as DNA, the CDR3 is TGTGCCAGTATGACGGGACAGCCCTATAACACTGAAGCTTTCTTT.

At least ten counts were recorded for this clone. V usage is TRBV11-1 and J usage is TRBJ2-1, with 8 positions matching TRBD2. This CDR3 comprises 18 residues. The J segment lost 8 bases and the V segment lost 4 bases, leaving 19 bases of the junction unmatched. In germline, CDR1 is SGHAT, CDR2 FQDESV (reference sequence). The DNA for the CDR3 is TGTGCCAGCAGCTACGATATCCTTACTAGCGGTGACCCCCATGAGCAGTTCTTC. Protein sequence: CASSYDILTSGDPHEQFF.

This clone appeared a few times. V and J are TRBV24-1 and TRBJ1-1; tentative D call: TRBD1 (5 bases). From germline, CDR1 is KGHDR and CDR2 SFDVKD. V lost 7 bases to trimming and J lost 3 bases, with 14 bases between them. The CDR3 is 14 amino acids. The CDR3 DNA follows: TGTGCCACCAGGACTGGGGGTATAGACACTGAAGCTTTCTTT. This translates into CATRTGGIDTEAFF.

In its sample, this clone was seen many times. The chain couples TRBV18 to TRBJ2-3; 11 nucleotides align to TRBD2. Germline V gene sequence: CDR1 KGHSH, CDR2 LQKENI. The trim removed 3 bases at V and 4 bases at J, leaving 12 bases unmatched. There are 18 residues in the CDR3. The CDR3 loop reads CASSPGLVSGGAPDTQYF. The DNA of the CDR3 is TGTGCCAGCTCACCCGGACTGGTTAGCGGGGGGGCCCCAGATACGCAGTATTTT.

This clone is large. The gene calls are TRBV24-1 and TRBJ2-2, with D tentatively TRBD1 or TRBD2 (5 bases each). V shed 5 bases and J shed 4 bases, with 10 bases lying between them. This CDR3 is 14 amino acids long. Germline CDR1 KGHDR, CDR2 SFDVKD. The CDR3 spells CATSGSGTTGELFF. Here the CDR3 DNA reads TGTGCCACCAGTGGGTCCGGGACCACCGGGGAGCTGTTTTTT.

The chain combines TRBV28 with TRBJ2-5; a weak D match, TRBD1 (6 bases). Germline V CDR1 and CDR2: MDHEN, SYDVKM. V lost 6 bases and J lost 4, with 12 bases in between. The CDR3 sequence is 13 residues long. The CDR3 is CASRVGGVETQYF. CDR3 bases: TGTGCCAGCAGAGTAGGGGGAGTAGAGACCCAGTACTTC.

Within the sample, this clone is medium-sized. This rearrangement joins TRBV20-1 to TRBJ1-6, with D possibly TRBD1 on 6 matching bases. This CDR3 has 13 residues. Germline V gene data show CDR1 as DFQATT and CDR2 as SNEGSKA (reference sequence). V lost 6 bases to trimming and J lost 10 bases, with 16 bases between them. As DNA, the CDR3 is TGCAGTGCAGAACAGGGTTCATGGTCACCCCTCCACTTT. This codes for CSAEQGSWSPLHF.

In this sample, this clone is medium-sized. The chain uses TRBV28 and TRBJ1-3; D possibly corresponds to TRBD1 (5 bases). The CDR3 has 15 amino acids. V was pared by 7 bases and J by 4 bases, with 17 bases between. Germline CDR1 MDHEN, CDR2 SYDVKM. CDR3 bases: TGTGCCAGCAACCCCGTCGGGACCGTAGGAAACACCATATATTTT. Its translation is CASNPVGTVGNTIYF.

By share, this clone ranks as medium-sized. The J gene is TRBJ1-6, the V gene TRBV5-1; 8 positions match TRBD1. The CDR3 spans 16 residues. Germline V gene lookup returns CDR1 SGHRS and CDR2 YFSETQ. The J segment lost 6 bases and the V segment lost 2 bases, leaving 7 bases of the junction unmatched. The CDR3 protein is CASSFSDRAGNSPLHF. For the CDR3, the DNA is TGCGCCAGCAGCTTCTCGGACAGGGCGGGTAATTCACCCCTCCACTTT. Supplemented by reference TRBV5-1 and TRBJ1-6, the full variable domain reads KAGVTQTPRYLIKTRGQQVTLSCSPISGHRSVSWYQQTPGQGLQFLFEYFSETQRNKGNFPGRFSGRQFSNSRSEMNVSTLELGDSALYLCASSFSDRAGNSPLHFGNGTRLTVT.

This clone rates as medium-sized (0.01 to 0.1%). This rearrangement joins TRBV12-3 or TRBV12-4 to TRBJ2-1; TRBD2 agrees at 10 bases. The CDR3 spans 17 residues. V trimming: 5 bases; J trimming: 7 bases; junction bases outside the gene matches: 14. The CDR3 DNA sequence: TGTGCCAGCAGTGTTGGCCCCAGCGGGAGGGCCAAGAATGAGCAGTTCTTC. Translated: CASSVGPSGRAKNEQFF.

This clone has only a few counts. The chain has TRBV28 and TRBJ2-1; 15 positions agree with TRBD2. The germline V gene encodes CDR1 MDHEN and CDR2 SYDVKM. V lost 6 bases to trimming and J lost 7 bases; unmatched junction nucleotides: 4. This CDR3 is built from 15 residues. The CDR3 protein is CASSSGLAGGNEQFF. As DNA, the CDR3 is TGTGCCAGCAGCTCGGGACTAGCGGGAGGTAATGAGCAGTTCTTC. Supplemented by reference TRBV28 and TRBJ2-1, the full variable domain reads DVKVTQSSRYLVKRTGEKVFLECVQDMDHENMFWYRQDPGLGLRLIYFSYDVKMKEKGDIPEGYSVSREKKERFSLILESASTNQTSMYLCASSSGLAGGNEQFFGPGTRLTVL.

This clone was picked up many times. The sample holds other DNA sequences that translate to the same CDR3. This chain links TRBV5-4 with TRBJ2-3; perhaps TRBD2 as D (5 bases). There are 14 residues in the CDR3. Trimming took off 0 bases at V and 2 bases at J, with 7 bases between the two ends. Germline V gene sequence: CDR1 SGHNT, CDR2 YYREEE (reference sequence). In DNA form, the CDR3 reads TGTGCCAGCAGCTTGGGAGGGCCCACAGATACGCAGTATTTT. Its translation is CASSLGGPTDTQYF. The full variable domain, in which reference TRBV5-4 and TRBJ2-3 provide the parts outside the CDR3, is ETGVTQSPTHLIKTRGQQVTLRCSSQSGHNTVSWYQQALGQGPQFIFQYYREEENGRGNFPPRFSGLQFPNYSSELNVNALELDDSALYLCASSLGGPTDTQYFGPGTRLTVL.

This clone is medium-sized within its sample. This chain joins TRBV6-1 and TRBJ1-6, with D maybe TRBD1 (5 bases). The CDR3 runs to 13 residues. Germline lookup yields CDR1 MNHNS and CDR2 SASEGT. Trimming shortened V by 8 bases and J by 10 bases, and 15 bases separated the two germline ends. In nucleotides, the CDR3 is TGTGCCAGCTTAAGAGGGGAGGCGTCACCCCTCCACTTT. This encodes CASLRGEASPLHF.

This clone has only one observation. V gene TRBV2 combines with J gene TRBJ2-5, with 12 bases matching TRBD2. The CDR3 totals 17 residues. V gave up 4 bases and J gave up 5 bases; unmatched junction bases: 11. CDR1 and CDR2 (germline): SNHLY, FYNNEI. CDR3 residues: CASSAPLTSGGRETQYF. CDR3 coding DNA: TGTGCCAGCAGTGCGCCCTTGACTAGCGGGGGCCGGGAGACCCAGTACTTC.

CDR3 region: CASSSGSRSYEQYF. The CDR3 bases are TGTGCCAGCAGTAGCGGCTCCCGCTCCTACGAGCAGTACTTC. The chain couples TRBV7-2 to TRBJ2-7, with a weak D call TRBD2 (6 bases). Between the trimmed V and J ends, which lost 6 bases and 0 bases, there was a span of 12 bases. Germline CDR1 is SGHTA and CDR2 is FQGNSA. This CDR3 has 14 amino acids. The full variable domain, in which reference TRBV7-2 and TRBJ2-7 provide the parts outside the CDR3, is GAGVSQSPSNKVTEKGKDVELRCDPISGHTALYWYRQSLGQGLEFLIYFQGNSAPDKSGLPSDRFSAERTGGSVSTLTIQRTQQEDSAVYLCASSSGSRSYEQYFGPGTRLTVT.

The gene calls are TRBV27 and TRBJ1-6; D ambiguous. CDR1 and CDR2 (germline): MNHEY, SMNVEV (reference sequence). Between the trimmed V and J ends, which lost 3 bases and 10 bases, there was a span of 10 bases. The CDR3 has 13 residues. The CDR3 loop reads CASSFGSDSPLHF. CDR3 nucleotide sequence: TGTGCCAGCAGTTTCGGTTCAGACTCACCCCTCCACTTT.

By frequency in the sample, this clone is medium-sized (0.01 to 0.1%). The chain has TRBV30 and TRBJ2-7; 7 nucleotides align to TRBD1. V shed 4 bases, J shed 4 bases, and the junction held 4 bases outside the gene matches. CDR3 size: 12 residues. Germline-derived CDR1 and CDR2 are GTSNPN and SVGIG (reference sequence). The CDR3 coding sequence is TGTGCCTGGACGAGGGGGCCTTACGAGCAGTACTTC. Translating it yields CAWTRGPYEQYF.

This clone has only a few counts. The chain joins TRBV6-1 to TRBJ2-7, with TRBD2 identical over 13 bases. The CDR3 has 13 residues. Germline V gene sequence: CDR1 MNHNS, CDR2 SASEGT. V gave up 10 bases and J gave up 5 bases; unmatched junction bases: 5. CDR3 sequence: CATRTSGSHEQYF. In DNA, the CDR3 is TGTGCCACCCGGACTAGCGGGAGCCACGAGCAGTACTTC.

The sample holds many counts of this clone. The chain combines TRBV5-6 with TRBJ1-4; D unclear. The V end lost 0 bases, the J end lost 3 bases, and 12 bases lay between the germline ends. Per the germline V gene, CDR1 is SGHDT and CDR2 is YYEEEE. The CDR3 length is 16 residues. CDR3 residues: CASSLVAVQANEKLFF. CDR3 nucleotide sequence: TGTGCCAGCAGCTTGGTGGCAGTGCAAGCTAATGAAAAACTGTTTTTT.

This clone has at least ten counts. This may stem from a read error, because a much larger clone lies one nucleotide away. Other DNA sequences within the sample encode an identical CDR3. This CDR3 reads CASRGRGGTEAFF. For the CDR3, the DNA is TGTGCCAGCAGGGGCAGGGGAGGCACTGAAGCTTTCTTC. The rearrangement joins TRBV28 to TRBJ1-1, with D possibly matching TRBD1 (6 bases). Germline lookup yields CDR1 MDHEN and CDR2 SYDVKM. The CDR3 spans 13 residues.

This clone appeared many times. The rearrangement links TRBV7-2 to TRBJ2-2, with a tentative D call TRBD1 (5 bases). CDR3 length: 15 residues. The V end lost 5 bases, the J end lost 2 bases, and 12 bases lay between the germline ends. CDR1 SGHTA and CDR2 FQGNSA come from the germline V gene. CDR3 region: CASSPDSVNTGELFF. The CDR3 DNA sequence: TGTGCCAGCAGCCCCGACAGCGTTAACACCGGGGAGCTGTTTTTT.

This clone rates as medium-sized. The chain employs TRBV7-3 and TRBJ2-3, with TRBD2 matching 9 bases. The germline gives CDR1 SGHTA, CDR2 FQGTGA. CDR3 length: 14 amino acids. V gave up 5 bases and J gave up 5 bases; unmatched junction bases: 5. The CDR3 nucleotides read TGTGCCAGCAGCGTACTAGCGGGTGTAGATACGCAGTATTTT. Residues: CASSVLAGVDTQYF.